Below, 13 T cell receptor beta chains from the same sample are listed, as sequenced in a study of blood T cell repertoires in COVID-19. The protocol was immunoSEQ multiplex PCR, while the TCRdb copy is restricted to in-frame clones and leaves out a portion. Here the sample spans around 57,000 clones, around 80% being singletons. Sequences were obtained from peripheral blood. Receptor source: a woman aged 60-75 years with acute or convalescent COVID-19.

J is TRBJ1-3 and V is TRBV12-3 or TRBV12-4, with D maybe TRBD1 (5 bases). Trimming shortened V by 8 bases and J by 0 bases, and 8 bases separated the two germline ends. The CDR3 runs 13 residues. CDR3 coding DNA: TGTGCCAGCGCCGACAGCTCTGGAAACACCATATATTTT. Translated, it gives CASADSSGNTIYF.

The CDR3 coding sequence is TGTGCCAGCAGCGTAGGACAGGGGAGTGGAGATACGCAGTATTTT. Encoded protein: CASSVGQGSGDTQYF. J is TRBJ2-3 and V is TRBV7-9, with 9 positions matching TRBD1. Germline V gives CDR1 SEHNR, CDR2 FQNEAQ (reference sequence). The CDR3 is made up of 15 amino acids. With 5 bases clipped from V and 5 bases from J, the junction kept 8 bases outside the gene matches.

V usage is TRBV7-8 and J usage is TRBJ2-5, with TRBD1 identical over 7 bases. Germline trimming cut 7 bases from V and 5 bases from J; bases unmatched to any gene: 7. Germline V gene lookup returns CDR1 SGHVS and CDR2 FQNEAQ. This CDR3 is built from 13 residues. This CDR3 is CASNRDSAETQYF. DNA of the CDR3: TGTGCCAGCAACCGGGACAGCGCGGAGACCCAGTACTTC.

This sequence joins TRBV11-2 and TRBJ1-3; D call uncertain. From germline, CDR1 is SGHAT and CDR2 FQNNGV. The CDR3 totals 13 residues. V was shortened by 3 bases and J by 3 bases, with 6 bases between the two germline ends. Here the CDR3 reads CASSLGSGNTIYF. CDR3 sequence (DNA): TGTGCCAGCAGCTTGGGGAGTGGAAACACCATATATTTT. The full variable domain, rest sourced from reference TRBV11-2 and TRBJ1-3, is EAGVAQSPRYKIIEKRQSVAFWCNPISGHATLYWYQQILGQGPKLLIQFQNNGVVDDSQLPKDRFSAERLKGVDSTLKIQPAKLEDSAVYLCASSLGSGNTIYFGEGSWLTVV.

The CDR3 DNA sequence: TGTGCCAGCAGCCTGACAGGGTTTAGTCAGCCCCAGCATTTT. It codes for CASSLTGFSQPQHF. The chain recombines TRBV5-8 with TRBJ1-5; TRBD1 agrees at 7 bases. This CDR3 has 14 residues. Germline values: CDR1 SGHTS, CDR2 YDEGEE. V trimming: 4 bases; J trimming: 6 bases; junction bases outside the gene matches: 7.

The rearrangement uses TRBV5-6 and TRBJ2-1; unclear D gene. The CDR3 length is 11 residues. Trimming took off 2 bases at V and 7 bases at J, with 4 bases between the two ends. The germline CDR1 and CDR2 sequences are SGHDT and YYEEEE. In DNA, the CDR3 is TGTGCCAGCAGCTTTACTAATGAGCAGTTCTTC. Protein product: CASSFTNEQFF.

The CDR3 protein is CASSRRTSTDTQYF. For the CDR3, the DNA is TGTGCCAGCAGTCGTAGAACTAGCACAGATACGCAGTATTTT. The chain employs TRBV9 and TRBJ2-3, with D unclear. This CDR3 region has 14 residues. CDR1 is SGDLS, CDR2 YYNGEE, per germline. V was cut by 5 bases and J by 0 bases, with 10 bases left in between.

Only one count was recorded for this clone. V gene TRBV12-3 or TRBV12-4 combines with J gene TRBJ1-2; TRBD1 agrees at 12 bases. The CDR3 is 13 amino acids. Losses at the gene ends were 5 bases for V and 8 bases for J; bases not matched to a gene: 3. CDR3 sequence reads: CASSRGTGGGYTF. CDR3 bases: TGTGCCAGCAGTCGAGGGACAGGGGGCGGCTACACCTTC.

The chain links TRBV9 to TRBJ1-5; the match to TRBD1 covers 7 bases. The germline V gene encodes CDR1 SGDLS and CDR2 YYNGEE. CDR3 size: 14 residues. Trimming at V came to 10 bases and at J to 5 bases, leaving 12 bases not matched to a gene. The CDR3 nucleotides are TGTGCCGGAATGTTGACAGGGCCGGATCAGCCCCAGCATTTT. This translates into CAGMLTGPDQPQHF.

The chain employs TRBV18 and TRBJ1-4; D remains ambiguous. V was trimmed by 2 bases and J by 2 bases, leaving 9 bases between them. Germline CDR1 and CDR2: KGHSH and LQKENI. This CDR3 spans 15 amino acids. CDR3 amino acids: CASSPVRGTNEKLFF. In nucleotides, the CDR3 is TGTGCCAGCTCACCAGTTCGAGGGACTAATGAAAAACTGTTTTTT.

The genes are TRBV5-1 and TRBJ2-2, with TRBD2 as a possible D gene (6 bases). The V gene's germline CDR1 is SGHRS and CDR2 YFSETQ. V gave up 4 bases and J gave up 6 bases, with 19 bases separating them. This CDR3 region has 16 residues. In nucleotides, the CDR3 is TGCGCCAGCAGCCCCCGCGGGACGGTGGGCTCCGGGGAGCTGTTTTTT. Translated, it gives CASSPRGTVGSGELFF.

The chain has TRBV6-7 and TRBJ1-5; 7 bases map to TRBD1. TRBV6-7 is an ORF for which the function is uncertain. The CDR3 totals 23 residues. Trimming at V came to 0 bases and at J to 0 bases, leaving 23 bases not matched to a gene. The CDR3 here is CASSYSRVPGGTRRMYSNQPQHF. In DNA form, the CDR3 reads TGTGCCAGCAGTTACTCGAGAGTCCCAGGGGGGACCCGAAGAATGTATAGCAATCAGCCCCAGCATTTT.

The CDR3 loop is CASSLIRGTGELFF. DNA for the CDR3: TGTGCCAGCAGCCTCATCAGGGGCACCGGGGAGCTGTTTTTT. V is TRBV7-2 and J is TRBJ2-2; TRBD1 is a possible D gene (6 bases). The CDR3 has 14 residues. Germline V gives CDR1 SGHTA, CDR2 FQGNSA. V lost 5 bases and J 4 bases, leaving 11 bases between the germline ends.